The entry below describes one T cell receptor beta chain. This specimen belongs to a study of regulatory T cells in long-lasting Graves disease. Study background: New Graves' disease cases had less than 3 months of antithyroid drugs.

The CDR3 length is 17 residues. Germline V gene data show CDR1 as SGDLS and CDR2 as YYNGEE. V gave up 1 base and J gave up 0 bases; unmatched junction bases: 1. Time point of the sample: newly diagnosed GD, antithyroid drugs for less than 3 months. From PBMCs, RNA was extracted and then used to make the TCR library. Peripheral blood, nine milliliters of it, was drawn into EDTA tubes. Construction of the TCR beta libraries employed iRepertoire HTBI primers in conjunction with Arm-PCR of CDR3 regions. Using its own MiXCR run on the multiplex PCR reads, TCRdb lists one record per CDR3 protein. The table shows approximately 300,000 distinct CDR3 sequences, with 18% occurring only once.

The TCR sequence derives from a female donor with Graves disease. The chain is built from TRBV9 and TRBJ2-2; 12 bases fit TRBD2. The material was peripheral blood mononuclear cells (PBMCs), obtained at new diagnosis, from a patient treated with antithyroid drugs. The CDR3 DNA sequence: TGTGCCAGCAGCGTACCTAGCGGGAGGGCGAACACCGGGGAGCTGTTTTTT. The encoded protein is CASSVPSGRANTGELFF.